This T cell receptor (beta chain) was captured in a study of blood T cell repertoires in COVID-19. Background on the study: The United States, Italy and Spain were the sources of the acute and convalescent COVID-19 samples. PBMCs, B-cell-depleted T cells, or T cells were the source of the cDNA or gDNA that made up the material.

V lost 7 bases to trimming and J lost 2 bases; unmatched junction nucleotides: 13. The CDR3 has 16 amino acids. The germline V gene encodes CDR1 SGHRS and CDR2 YFSETQ. Original data processing: Researchers report that nucleated cell counts were estimated from reference gene primer amplification. Clones were sequenced by immunoSEQ multiplex PCR, and TCRdb holds only the in-frame ones, with some missing. From that table come the V and J calls and clone size; the DNA was used to work out D and trimming. There are 45,000 to 50,000 clones in the sample; 85% to 90% occur only once, and 7.5% to 10% lies in the top ten.

V gene TRBV5-1 combines with J gene TRBJ2-3; 7 nucleotides agree with TRBD2. This clonotype was sampled from a human donor in a cohort sampled during active COVID-19. The sample consisted of peripheral blood. The CDR3, as DNA: TGCGCCAGCGGGCTCCCAACTAGCGAGATCACAGATACGCAGTATTTT. Translation: CASGLPTSEITDTQYF.